Here is one T cell receptor (beta chain) with its context. Method: immunoSEQ multiplex PCR; TCRdb's copy keeps in-frame clones and lacks some. The sample has roughly 83,000 clones, approximately 85% seen once. This sample was taken from a study of T cell responses to AZD1222 COVID-19 vaccine. Trimming removed 6 bases from V and 8 bases from J, with 19 bases in between. The V gene's germline CDR1 is MDHEN and CDR2 SYDVKM. The CDR3 is 15 amino acids. The gene calls are TRBV28 and TRBJ1-4; TRBD1 is a possible D gene (5 bases). This clonotype originated in an adult in good health. The starting material was peripheral blood, obtained on day 0 of AZD1222 vaccination. The CDR3 region is CASRAVGTLGEKLFF. CDR3 coding DNA: TGTGCCAGCAGGGCCGTCGGGACTTTAGGCGAAAAACTGTTTTTT.